This entry lists 19 T cell receptor beta chains sequenced from one sample in a study of blood T cell repertoires in COVID-19. The method was immunoSEQ multiplex PCR; TCRdb's version includes in-frame clones alone and lacks a portion of them. Here the sample spans over 150,000 clones, around 85% being singletons. The sequencing input was peripheral blood. The receptors here all came from a woman aged 55-70 years with acute or convalescent COVID-19.

This clone was picked up a small number of times. The V call is TRBV11-2, the J call TRBJ2-7; TRBD1 is a possible D gene (5 bases). This CDR3 is built from 16 residues. V gave up 0 bases and J gave up 0 bases, with 12 bases separating them. Germline loops: CDR1 SGHAT, CDR2 FQNNGV. The CDR3 nucleotides read TGTGCCAGCAGCTTAGATAGGGGCAGGTACTCCTACGAGCAGTACTTC. Protein: CASSLDRGRYSYEQYF.

The rearrangement links TRBV5-1 to TRBJ1-3; 8 nucleotides agree with TRBD1. This CDR3 has 16 residues. J lost 3 bases, V lost 3 bases, and 8 bases had no gene match. Germline CDR1 and CDR2: SGHRS and YFSETQ. The CDR3 DNA is TGCGCCAGCAGCTGGGAAACAGGGGGGAATGGAAACACCATATATTTT. Translated: CASSWETGGNGNTIYF.

V usage is TRBV5-1 and J usage is TRBJ2-3; no clear D. The CDR3 is 15 residues long. Trimming removed 0 bases at V and 0 bases at J, with 8 bases between. Per the germline V gene, CDR1 is SGHRS and CDR2 is YFSETQ. The CDR3 DNA reads as TGCGCCAGCAGCTTGGTGCTAGATAGCACAGATACGCAGTATTTT. This sequence encodes CASSLVLDSTDTQYF. Supplemented by reference TRBV5-1 and TRBJ2-3, the full variable domain reads KAGVTQTPRYLIKTRGQQVTLSCSPISGHRSVSWYQQTPGQGLQFLFEYFSETQRNKGNFPGRFSGRQFSNSRSEMNVSTLELGDSALYLCASSLVLDSTDTQYFGPGTRLTVL.

The chain joins TRBV3-1 (or the pseudogene TRBV3-2) to TRBJ2-1, with D possibly TRBD1 on 6 matching bases. V lost 4 bases, J lost 2 bases, and 12 bases lay in between. Germline V gene lookup returns CDR1 LGHDT and CDR2 YNNKEL (reference sequence). The CDR3 has 15 amino acids. CDR3 protein: CASSPRGQTYNEQFF. In DNA, the CDR3 is TGTGCCAGCAGCCCACGTGGACAGACCTACAATGAGCAGTTCTTC.

V is TRBV7-9 and J is TRBJ1-1; unclear D gene. V lost 1 base and J 3 bases, leaving 12 bases between the germline ends. Germline values: CDR1 SEHNR, CDR2 FQNEAQ (reference sequence). The CDR3 runs to 15 residues. This chain's CDR3 is CASSLEGRWDTEAFF. CDR3 nucleotides: TGTGCCAGCAGCTTAGAAGGGAGGTGGGACACTGAAGCTTTCTTT.

V is TRBV27 and J is TRBJ2-7; 10 positions match TRBD1. The CDR3 loop spans 18 amino acids. Looked up from germline, CDR1 is MNHEY and CDR2 is SMNVEV (reference sequence). Trimming at V came to 6 bases and at J to 0 bases, leaving 14 bases not matched to a gene. CDR3 in amino acids: CASSHLMAGQGPSYEQYF. The CDR3 DNA sequence: TGTGCCAGCAGCCACCTCATGGCGGGACAGGGGCCCTCCTACGAGCAGTACTTC.

The gene calls are TRBV25-1 and TRBJ1-2, with D perhaps TRBD1 (6 bases). V dropped 3 bases and J dropped 8 bases, with 22 bases sitting between them. Germline loops: CDR1 MGHDK, CDR2 SYGVNS. The CDR3 covers 16 residues. The chain's CDR3 is CASSDSTGTTFRGYTF. CDR3 DNA sequence: TGTGCCAGCAGTGACTCGACCGGGACAACCTTCAGGGGCTACACCTTC.

The chain carries TRBV27 and TRBJ1-4; D might be TRBD1 (6 bases). Germline lookup yields CDR1 MNHEY and CDR2 SMNVEV (reference sequence). The CDR3 has 15 residues. Trimming stripped 6 bases from V and 2 bases from J, with 13 bases between. CDR3 coding DNA: TGTGCCAGCAGGAGGGGGTGGGGGACTAATGAAAAACTGTTTTTT. Its translation is CASRRGWGTNEKLFF.

This chain joins TRBV5-1 and TRBJ1-6; D is perhaps TRBD1 (5 bases). This CDR3 region has 16 residues. The germline V gene has CDR1 SGHRS and CDR2 YFSETQ. The V end was cut by 3 bases, the J end by 0 bases, with 10 bases between. The CDR3 region has the DNA TGCGCCAGCAGCTCCGGGGGAAGCTCCTATAATTCACCCCTCCACTTT. Translation gives CASSSGGSSYNSPLHF.

The chain recombines TRBV18 with TRBJ1-3; D is undetermined. Trimming took off 1 base at V and 4 bases at J, with 8 bases between the two ends. Germline CDR1 is KGHSH and CDR2 is LQKENI. This CDR3 has 14 residues. The chain's CDR3 is CASSPQGEGNTIYF. The CDR3 nucleotides read TGTGCCAGCTCACCACAAGGAGAAGGAAACACCATATATTTT.

The chain couples TRBV19 to TRBJ1-2; 7 positions match TRBD1. The CDR3 is 15 amino acids. The J segment lost 4 bases and the V segment lost 7 bases, leaving 12 bases of the junction unmatched. Germline V gives CDR1 LNHDA, CDR2 SQIVND (reference sequence). The CDR3 region has the DNA TGTGCCAGTAACGAGAACGAGGGGGCGAGCTATGGCTACACCTTC. Translated: CASNENEGASYGYTF. Using reference TRBV19 and TRBJ1-2 for the parts outside the CDR3, the full variable domain is DGGITQSPKYLFRKEGQNVTLSCEQNLNHDAMYWYRQDPGQGLRLIYYSQIVNDFQKGDIAEGYSVSREKKESFPLTVTSAQKNPTAFYLCASNENEGASYGYTFGSGTRLTVV.

V gene TRBV5-1 combines with J gene TRBJ1-1, with a possible D match to TRBD1 (6 bases). The germline V and J ends were trimmed by 7 bases and 7 bases, with 17 bases remaining between them. From germline, CDR1 is SGHRS and CDR2 YFSETQ. The CDR3 is 13 amino acids. Here the CDR3 DNA reads TGCGCCAGCTCCCCGGGACACACAATTGAAGCTTTCTTT. Translating it yields CASSPGHTIEAFF.

V usage is TRBV30 and J usage is TRBJ2-7; 7 bases fit TRBD2. Trimming took 0 bases from V and 3 from J; bases not matched to a gene: 8. CDR3 length: 15 residues. Germline CDR1 and CDR2: GTSNPN and SVGIG (reference sequence). The CDR3, as DNA: TGTGCCTGGAGTGTATCCACGGGACTAAACTACGAGCAGTACTTC. Its translation: CAWSVSTGLNYEQYF.

V is TRBV2 and J is TRBJ1-1, with a weak D call TRBD1 (5 bases). The CDR3 runs 14 residues. V lost 6 bases and J 0 bases, leaving 11 bases between the germline ends. Germline CDR1 is SNHLY and CDR2 is FYNNEI. The CDR3 DNA reads TGTGCCAGCAGGGGGGGACGGATGAACACTGAAGCTTTCTTT. It is translated as CASRGGRMNTEAFF.

V usage is TRBV21-1 and J usage is TRBJ1-1; TRBD1, the table's D call, lacks a check against the DNA. TRBV21-1 has pseudogene status. The CDR3 extends over 18 amino acids. This CDR3 reads CASSLGDKRDRVDTEAFF. In DNA form, the CDR3 reads TGTGCCAGCAGCCTAGGGGACAAGCGGGACAGGGTTGACACTGAAGCTTTCTTT.

The chain is built from TRBV21-1 and TRBJ1-4. TRBV21-1 is labeled a pseudogene. CDR3 length equals 16 residues. As DNA, the CDR3 is TGTGCCAGCAGTAGACCACCCGGGAGGGGGGCTGAAAAACTGTTTTTT. This gives the protein CASSRPPGRGAEKLFF.

This rearrangement joins TRBV11-2 to TRBJ1-1, with TRBD1 as a possible D gene (5 bases). The CDR3 totals 13 residues. V was trimmed by 2 bases and J by 6 bases, leaving 10 bases between them. In germline, CDR1 is SGHAT, CDR2 FQNNGV. CDR3 region: CASSLRAGPEAFF. In DNA, the CDR3 is TGTGCCAGCAGCTTAAGGGCAGGGCCTGAAGCTTTCTTT.

This clone showed up just once. The V call is TRBV11-2, the J call TRBJ1-2; possible D gene TRBD1, 5 bases. The germline gives CDR1 SGHAT, CDR2 FQNNGV. This CDR3 comprises 14 residues. V was cut by 0 bases and J by 8 bases, with 13 bases left in between. The CDR3 DNA is TGTGCCAGCAGCTTAGATAGGGGCGCCAGCGGCTACACCTTC. Amino acids: CASSLDRGASGYTF. Filled out from reference TRBV11-2 and TRBJ1-2, the complete variable domain reads EAGVAQSPRYKIIEKRQSVAFWCNPISGHATLYWYQQILGQGPKLLIQFQNNGVVDDSQLPKDRFSAERLKGVDSTLKIQPAKLEDSAVYLCASSLDRGASGYTFGSGTRLTVV.

J is TRBJ1-4 and V is TRBV7-2, with D possibly being TRBD1 (6 bases). Germline-derived CDR1 and CDR2 are SGHTA and FQGNSA. The CDR3 has 15 amino acids. The V end lost 1 base, the J end lost 5 bases, and 11 bases lay between the germline ends. The CDR3 DNA follows: TGTGCCAGCAGCTTAGGGACAGCTATGAATGAAAAACTGTTTTTT. Translation: CASSLGTAMNEKLFF.